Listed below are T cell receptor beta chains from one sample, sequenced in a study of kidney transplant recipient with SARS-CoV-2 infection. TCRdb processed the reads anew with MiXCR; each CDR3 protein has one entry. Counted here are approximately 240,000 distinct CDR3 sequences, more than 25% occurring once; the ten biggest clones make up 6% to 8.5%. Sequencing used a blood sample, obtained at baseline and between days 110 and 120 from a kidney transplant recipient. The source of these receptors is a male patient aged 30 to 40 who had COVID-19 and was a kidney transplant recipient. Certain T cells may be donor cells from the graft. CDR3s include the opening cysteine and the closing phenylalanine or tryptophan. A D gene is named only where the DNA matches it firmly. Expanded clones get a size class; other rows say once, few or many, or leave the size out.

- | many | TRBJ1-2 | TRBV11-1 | TGTGCCAGCAGCCGTCCAAATAAGGCTGGAAAGACCTATGGCTACACCTTC | CASSRPNKAGKTYGYTF
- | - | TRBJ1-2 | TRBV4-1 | TGCGCCAGCAGCGTGTATAGCTGGAACCGAAAGACCTATGGCTACACCTTC | CASSVYSWNRKTYGYTF
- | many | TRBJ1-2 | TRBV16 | TGTGCCAGCAGCAGTGTAGCGGTCGTTAGAAAGACCTATGGCTACACCTTC | CASSSVAVVRKTYGYTF
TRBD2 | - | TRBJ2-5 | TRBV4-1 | TGCGCCAGCAGTGTTCCAGACGGGGGGGAGACCCAGTACTTC | CASSVPDGGETQYF
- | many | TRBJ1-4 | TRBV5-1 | TGCGCCAGCCGCCGAGGGTCGGTTCCTAATGAAAAACTGTTTTTT | CASRRGSVPNEKLFF
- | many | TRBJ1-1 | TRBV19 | TGTGCCAGTAGTATAGGCAACCAGCATGCGGCTTTCTTT | CASSIGNQHAAFF
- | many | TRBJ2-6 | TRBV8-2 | TGTGGCACGGAGTTTAGGATAACACAAAGTCGGGCCAACGTCCTGACTTTC | CGTEFRITQSRANVLTF
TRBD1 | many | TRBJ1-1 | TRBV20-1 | TGCAGTGCTAGGGGATCACAGGGGGCAGGGGCTTTCTTT | CSARGSQGAGAFF
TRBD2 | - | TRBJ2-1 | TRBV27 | TGTGCCAGCAGTTCCGAACCGGGACAGAAGCTAGCGGGAGGATCCTACAATGAGCAGTTCTTC | CASSSEPGQKLAGGSYNEQFF
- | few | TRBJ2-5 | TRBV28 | TGTGCCAGCAGTTCTGGGGGTTACGGAGAGACCCAGTACTTC | CASSSGGYGETQYF
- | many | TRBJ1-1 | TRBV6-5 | TGTGCCAGCAGTTACTCAAGACCTGTAGACAGAGTGAACACTGAAGCTTTCTTT | CASSYSRPVDRVNTEAFF
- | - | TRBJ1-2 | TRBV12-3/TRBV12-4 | TGTACCAACAGTTATGCCAGCAGCTTCCGAAAGACCTATGGCTACACCTTC | CTNSYASSFRKTYGYTF
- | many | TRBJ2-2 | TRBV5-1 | TGCGCCAGCAGCCCCGGCCCGGGGACCCCACGGCACACCGGGGAGCTGTTTTTT | CASSPGPGTPRHTGELFF
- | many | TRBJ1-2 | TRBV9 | TGTGCCAGCAAGTGGAGGTACTCAAGAAAGACCTATGGCTACACCTTC | CASKWRYSRKTYGYTF
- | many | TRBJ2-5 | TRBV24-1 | TGTGCCACAGGCAGAGAGACCCAGTACTTC | CATGRETQYF
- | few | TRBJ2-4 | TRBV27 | TGTGCCAGCAGTTTAGGGGGGGGCCAAAACATTCAGTACTTC | CASSLGGGQNIQYF
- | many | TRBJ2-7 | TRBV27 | TGTGCCAGCAGAAGTCAAGACACCTCCTACGAGCAGTACTTC | CASRSQDTSYEQYF
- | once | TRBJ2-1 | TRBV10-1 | TGCGCCAGCAGTGCAGGGGCCATAAGCGATGAGCAGTTCTTC | CASSAGAISDEQFF
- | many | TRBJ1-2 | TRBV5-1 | TGCGCCAGCTACGCTCTATCGGTTCGAAAGACCTATGGCTACACCTTC | CASYALSVRKTYGYTF
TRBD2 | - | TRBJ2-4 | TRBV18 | TGTGCCAGCTCCGAACTTCCGGGGACTAGCGCCCGAGCCAAAAACATTCAGTACTTC | CASSELPGTSARAKNIQYF
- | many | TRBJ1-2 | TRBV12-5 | TGTGCTAGTGGTTGCTCATCTTTGCAGGGAAAGACCTATGGCTACACCTTC | CASGCSSLQGKTYGYTF
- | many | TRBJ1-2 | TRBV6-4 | TGTGCCAGCAGTAGGGCCAGCTCACACGGAAAGACCTATGGCTACACCTTC | CASSRASSHGKTYGYTF
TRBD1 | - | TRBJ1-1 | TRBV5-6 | TGTGCCAGCAGCTTGGGCGGTCAGGGGGAGGCTGAAGCTTCCTTT | CASSLGGQGEAEASF
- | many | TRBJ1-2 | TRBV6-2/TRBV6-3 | TGTGCCAGCAGTCACCGTAACTGCATCGGAAAGACCTATGGCTACACCTTC | CASSHRNCIGKTYGYTF
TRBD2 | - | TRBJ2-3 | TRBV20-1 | TGCAGTGCTAGAGGGCGGGGGGGCCTCACTCGCACAGATACGCAGTATTTT | CSARGRGGLTRTDTQYF
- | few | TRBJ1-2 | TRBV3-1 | TGTGCCAGCAGCTGTCCTAACACCCTTCGAAAGACCTATGGCTACACCTTC | CASSCPNTLRKTYGYTF
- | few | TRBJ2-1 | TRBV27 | TGTGCCAGCAGTCCCCTCACAGGGTTTCCCTACAATGAGCAGTTCTTC | CASSPLTGFPYNEQFF
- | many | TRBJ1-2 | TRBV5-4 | TGTGCCAGCATTAATACCGTACCAGGAAAGACCTATGGCTACACCTTC | CASINTVPGKTYGYTF
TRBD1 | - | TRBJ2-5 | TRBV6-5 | TGTGCCAGCAGATTACAGGGGTCGGAGACCCAGTACTTC | CASRLQGSETQYF
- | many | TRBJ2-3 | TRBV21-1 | TGTGCCAGCAGTACCCCGCTAGCTACAGTCATGCAAGATACGCAGTATTTT | CASSTPLATVMQDTQYF
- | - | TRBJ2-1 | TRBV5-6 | TGTGCCAGCAGCTTGTTACGGCAACCTTACCATGAGCAGCTCTTC | CASSLLRQPYHEQLF
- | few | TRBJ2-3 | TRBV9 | TGTGCCAGCAGCGTAGGATCATCGGGCCCCTCTGATACGCAGTATTTT | CASSVGSSGPSDTQYF
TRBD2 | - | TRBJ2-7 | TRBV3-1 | TGTGCCAGCAGCCAAGACATTAGCGGGGCTCACTATGAGCAGTACTTC | CASSQDISGAHYEQYF
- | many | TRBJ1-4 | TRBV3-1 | TGTGCCAGCAGCCAAGATTGGCAGTTTAATGAAAAACTGTTTTTT | CASSQDWQFNEKLFF
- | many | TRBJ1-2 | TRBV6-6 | TGTGCCAGCAGTTCCCCCTCGCGGCAGCGTAACTATGGCTACACCTTC | CASSSPSRQRNYGYTF
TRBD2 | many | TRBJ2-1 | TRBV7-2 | TGTGCCAGCAGCAGAGCGGGACTAGCATCCTACAATGAGCAGTTCTTC | CASSRAGLASYNEQFF
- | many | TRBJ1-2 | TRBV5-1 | TGCGCCAGCAGTTGTCGATCGGTTCGAAAGACCTATGGCTACACCTTC | CASSCRSVRKTYGYTF
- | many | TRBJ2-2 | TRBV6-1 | TGTGCCAGCAGTGAACACATAACGAACACCGGGGAGCTGTTTTTT | CASSEHITNTGELFF
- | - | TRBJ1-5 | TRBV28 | TGTGTCAGCAATTCTGGGTATAGCAATCGGCCCCAGCATTTT | CVSNSGYSNRPQHF
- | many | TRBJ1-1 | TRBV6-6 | TGTGCCAGCAGTTACCCTTTCGGGAACACTGAAGCTTTCTTT | CASSYPFGNTEAFF
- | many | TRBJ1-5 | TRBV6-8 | TGTGCCAGCAGTATTAATCAGCCCCAGCATTTT | CASSINQPQHF